This T cell receptor (beta chain) emerged from a study of blood T cell repertoires in COVID-19. About the study: COVID-19 samples collected from the United States, Italy and Spain covered acute and convalescent phases. Sample material is recorded as cDNA or gDNA derived from T cells, B-cell-depleted T cells, or PBMCs.

This clone showed up just once. CDR3 length: 16 amino acids. In germline, CDR1 is SGHRS, CDR2 YFSETQ. The trim removed 4 bases at V and 4 bases at J, leaving 8 bases unmatched. The authors' processing: Counts of nucleated cells, estimated from reference gene primer amplification, were obtained. Sequencing used immunoSEQ multiplex PCR; TCRdb keeps in-frame clones, though not all of them. V, J and clone size derive from that table, while D and trimming were established from the DNA sequence. The sample holds under 200,000 clones, 90% to 95% seen once. This clonotype was obtained from a man between 50 and 59 years old with acute or convalescent COVID-19. The J gene is TRBJ2-7, the V gene TRBV5-1; TRBD2 agrees at 13 bases. The sample was peripheral blood. The CDR3 sequence is CASSVGPTSGRYEQYF. The CDR3 DNA follows: TGCGCCAGCAGCGTGGGGCCGACTAGCGGGAGGTACGAGCAGTACTTC.